This T cell receptor beta chain was sequenced for a study of blood T cell repertoires in COVID-19. Study information: T cells, B-cell-depleted T cells, or PBMCs provided the cDNA or gDNA that served as material.

Authors' data handling: Using reference gene primer amplification, nucleated cell counts were estimated. Sequencing was performed with immunoSEQ multiplex PCR; in TCRdb, only in-frame clones are kept and a portion is missing. The D gene and trimming were derived from the DNA, and the V and J assignments and clone size from that table. Of about 290,000 clones in the sample, roughly nine tenths were seen once. Enrollment of patients from Seattle took place during active infection, with longitudinal follow-up. The CDR3 covers 13 residues. Germline CDR1 GTSNPN, CDR2 SVGIG (reference sequence). Trimming removed 3 bases at V and 0 bases at J, with 3 bases between.

Sequences were obtained from peripheral blood. The genes are TRBV30 and TRBJ2-6; no definite D call. This clonotype originated in a woman aged 25-40 years with COVID-19, enrolled during active disease. This CDR3 is CAWSVSGANVLTF. CDR3 DNA sequence: TGTGCCTGGAGCGTCTCTGGGGCCAACGTCCTGACTTTC.